Below, 22 T cell receptor beta chains from the same sample are listed, as sequenced in a study of ipilimumab plus nivolumab after autologous stem cell transplantation. Measured with immunoSEQ multiplex PCR; TCRdb has only the in-frame clones, and not every one. The sample includes 20,000 to 25,000 clones, 70% to 80% of them seen just once. The input for sequencing was PBMCs, taken in a trial of ipilimumab plus nivolumab as post-transplant consolidation. Receptor source: a male donor with diffuse large B-cell lymphoma.

This chain joins TRBV4-1 and TRBJ1-1, with D maybe TRBD1 (5 bases). Trimming removed 6 bases at V and 0 bases at J, with 14 bases between. Germline CDR1 is MGHRA and CDR2 is YSYEKL. This CDR3 has 15 residues. In DNA, the CDR3 is TGCGCCAGCAGACCAATGACAGCCATGAACACTGAAGCTTTCTTT. Amino acids: CASRPMTAMNTEAFF.

This chain connects TRBV7-9 to TRBJ2-7; 9 positions match TRBD1. The CDR3 loop spans 18 amino acids. From germline, CDR1 is SEHNR and CDR2 FQNEAQ (reference sequence). Germline trimming cut 3 bases from V and 4 bases from J; bases unmatched to any gene: 16. The CDR3 here is CASSFHRPYRDRDYEQYF. The CDR3 nucleotides read TGTGCCAGCAGCTTCCACCGTCCCTACCGGGACAGGGATTACGAGCAGTACTTC.

This clone was observed a handful of times. This sequence joins TRBV2 and TRBJ1-6, with TRBD1 identical over 8 bases. Per the germline V gene, CDR1 is SNHLY and CDR2 is FYNNEI. V was clipped by 8 bases and J by 7 bases; unmatched bases: 4. The CDR3 runs to 13 residues. CDR3 in amino acids: CASGRQGNSPLHF. The CDR3 DNA reads TGTGCCAGCGGGCGACAGGGGAATTCACCCCTCCACTTT.

This clone was recorded a few times. The chain uses TRBV30 and TRBJ2-5; D gene unclear. Germline CDR1 and CDR2: GTSNPN and SVGIG (reference sequence). CDR3 length: 11 residues. Trimming left V 0 bases short and J 5 bases short, with 4 bases between. CDR3: CAWSVVETQYF. CDR3 nucleotides: TGTGCCTGGAGTGTAGTGGAGACCCAGTACTTC.

The V call is TRBV29-1, the J call TRBJ2-7; TRBD2 matches at 8 bases. The CDR3 length is 14 residues. Germline CDR1 and CDR2: SQVTM and ANQGSEA. V lost 3 bases to trimming and J lost 2 bases; unmatched junction nucleotides: 6. The chain's CDR3 is CSVDDGGAAYEQYF. The DNA of the CDR3 is TGCAGCGTTGATGACGGGGGGGCGGCCTACGAGCAGTACTTC.

The gene calls are TRBV11-3 and TRBJ2-7; 7 nucleotides agree with TRBD2. CDR3 size: 15 residues. The J segment lost 2 bases and the V segment lost 1 base, leaving 5 bases of the junction unmatched. The germline V gene has CDR1 SGHNT and CDR2 YENEEA. The CDR3 loop is CASSLVAGETYEQYF. The DNA of the CDR3 is TGTGCCAGCAGCTTAGTCGCGGGGGAGACCTACGAGCAGTACTTC.

The V call is TRBV9, the J call TRBJ1-1; 10 bases are a match to TRBD1. Germline-derived CDR1 and CDR2 are SGDLS and YYNGEE. V was pared by 0 bases and J by 4 bases, with 3 bases of the junction left unmatched. The CDR3 spans 15 residues. For the CDR3, the DNA is TGTGCCAGCAGCGTAGAGGGGGACAGGGGCACTGAAGCTTTCTTT. Translation: CASSVEGDRGTEAFF.

The gene calls are TRBV11-3 and TRBJ2-3; D possibly corresponds to TRBD2 (7 bases). This CDR3 region has 16 residues. Germline V lookup: CDR1 SGHNT, CDR2 YENEEA. V was clipped by 5 bases and J by 3 bases, with 18 bases between them. CDR3 DNA sequence: TGTGCCAGCAGCCCAGGACGGGGGGCACTGACAGATACGCAGTATTTT. Translated, it gives CASSPGRGALTDTQYF.

CDR3 residues: CASSMWRGGSTDTQYF. CDR3 in DNA: TGTGCCAGTAGTATGTGGCGGGGGGGGAGCACAGATACGCAGTATTTT. J is TRBJ2-3 and V is TRBV19; 9 bases are shared with TRBD2. Trimming at V came to 3 bases and at J to 0 bases, leaving 4 bases not matched to a gene. Germline V CDR1 and CDR2: LNHDA, SQIVND (reference sequence). The CDR3 has 16 residues.

The chain carries TRBV5-4 and TRBJ1-5; D is unresolved. V was pared by 3 bases and J by 4 bases, with 8 bases between. Germline V gene data show CDR1 as SGHNT and CDR2 as YYREEE (reference sequence). This CDR3 has 13 amino acids. The CDR3 sequence: CASSSGRNQPQHF. In nucleotides, the CDR3 is TGTGCCAGCAGCTCGGGAAGGAATCAGCCCCAGCATTTT.

This chain links TRBV6-7 with TRBJ1-5; a possible D gene is TRBD1 (5 bases). TRBV6-7 is placed among ORFs of uncertain function. The CDR3 runs 14 residues. V lost 2 bases to trimming and J lost 6 bases, with 11 bases between them. CDR3 in amino acids: CASSYPGICQPQHF. The DNA of the CDR3 is TGTGCCAGCAGTTACCCAGGGATTTGTCAGCCCCAGCATTTT.

The chain couples TRBV6-1 to TRBJ2-3; D remains ambiguous. V shed 5 bases and J shed 2 bases, with 8 bases lying between them. Germline values: CDR1 MNHNS, CDR2 SASEGT. The CDR3 sequence is 13 residues long. The CDR3 DNA reads as TGTGCCAGCAGTTGGGCGTACACAGATACGCAGTATTTT. Translating gives CASSWAYTDTQYF.

J is TRBJ2-3 and V is TRBV27; D is unclear. Germline-derived CDR1 and CDR2 are MNHEY and SMNVEV (reference sequence). V lost 2 bases and J lost 0, with 12 bases in between. The CDR3 is 16 residues long. CDR3 loop: CASSLVAGSSTDTQYF. Here the CDR3 DNA reads TGTGCCAGCAGTTTAGTGGCAGGCTCTAGCACAGATACGCAGTATTTT.

J is TRBJ2-6 and V is TRBV14, with 9 nucleotides matching TRBD1. With 3 bases clipped from V and 0 bases from J, the junction kept 9 bases outside the gene matches. Germline V CDR1 and CDR2: SGHDN, FVKESK. This CDR3 is 19 amino acids long. CDR3: CASSHHRGTGISGANVLTF. The DNA for the CDR3 is TGTGCCAGCAGCCACCACCGGGGGACAGGGATCTCTGGGGCCAACGTCCTGACTTTC.

This chain joins TRBV10-3 and TRBJ2-7, with D possibly being TRBD2 (5 bases). Germline assignment: CDR1 ENHRY and CDR2 SYGVKD. Trimming shortened V by 6 bases and J by 1 base, and 16 bases separated the two germline ends. The CDR3 sequence is 15 residues long. The CDR3 loop reads CAISPGIERSYEQYF. The CDR3 coding sequence is TGTGCCATCAGCCCCGGGATAGAAAGGTCCTACGAGCAGTACTTC.

A few counts support this clone. CDR3 in amino acids: CASSPAGVSADTQYF. Written as DNA, the CDR3 is TGTGCCAGCAGTCCAGCGGGAGTGTCAGCAGATACGCAGTATTTT. The rearrangement joins TRBV27 to TRBJ2-3, with TRBD2 identical over 8 bases. Trimming at V came to 5 bases and at J to 4 bases, leaving 8 bases not matched to a gene. Germline assignment: CDR1 MNHEY and CDR2 SMNVEV (reference sequence). The CDR3 runs to 15 residues.

The gene calls are TRBV2 and TRBJ1-4; D is possibly TRBD1 (5 bases). V shed 11 bases and J shed 2 bases, with 12 bases lying between them. The CDR3 contains 13 residues. CDR1 SNHLY and CDR2 FYNNEI come from the germline V gene. The CDR3 protein is CASGAETNEKLFF. The CDR3 region has the DNA TGTGCCTCCGGGGCAGAGACTAATGAAAAACTGTTTTTT.

This clone was recorded only once. The chain combines TRBV2 with TRBJ2-5; 7 bases are shared with TRBD1. Germline CDR1 reads SNHLY; CDR2 reads FYNNEI. After removal of 9 bases from V and 5 bases from J, the junction contained 18 bases not matched to a gene. The CDR3 sequence is 16 residues long. The CDR3 DNA reads TGTGCCAGGAGGGACCATAGCGCACAGGGGTGGGAGACCCAGTACTTC. It is translated as CARRDHSAQGWETQYF.

This clone was seen only a few times. The chain carries TRBV5-1 and TRBJ2-7; maybe TRBD1 (6 bases). CDR3 length equals 14 residues. The V end lost 4 bases, the J end lost 6 bases, and 17 bases lay between the germline ends. Germline CDR1 is SGHRS and CDR2 is YFSETQ. DNA of the CDR3: TGCGCCAGCAGCCGACAGGTTACTCGGGGCGAGCAGTACTTC. This encodes CASSRQVTRGEQYF. Full variable domain (remainder filled in from reference TRBV5-1 and TRBJ2-7): KAGVTQTPRYLIKTRGQQVTLSCSPISGHRSVSWYQQTPGQGLQFLFEYFSETQRNKGNFPGRFSGRQFSNSRSEMNVSTLELGDSALYLCASSRQVTRGEQYFGPGTRLTVT.

The chain uses TRBV6-1 and TRBJ2-7; 9 bases are a match to TRBD2. V shed 5 bases, J shed 0 bases, and the junction held 2 bases outside the gene matches. Germline loops: CDR1 MNHNS, CDR2 SASEGT. CDR3 length equals 14 residues. The CDR3 protein is CASSLAGPSYEQYF. The CDR3, as DNA: TGTGCCAGCAGTCTAGCGGGGCCCTCCTACGAGCAGTACTTC.

This clone was found once. Here the CDR3 reads CASSVGVDKFYEQYF. The CDR3 nucleotides read TGTGCCAGTAGTGTGGGGGTGGACAAATTTTACGAGCAGTACTTC. The rearrangement joins TRBV19 to TRBJ2-7; tentatively, D is TRBD1 or TRBD2 (5 bases each). The V end lost 5 bases, the J end lost 4 bases, and 18 bases lay between the germline ends. Looked up from germline, CDR1 is LNHDA and CDR2 is SQIVND (reference sequence). There are 15 residues in the CDR3.

The chain is built from TRBV4-2 and TRBJ2-3, with D unresolved. Germline values: CDR1 LGHNA, CDR2 YNFKEQ. The CDR3 length is 13 residues. The V end lost 8 bases, the J end lost 2 bases, and 11 bases lay between the germline ends. CDR3 DNA: TGTGCCAGCTCGGAGACGGCCACAGATACGCAGTATTTT. Translation: CASSETATDTQYF.